Listed below are T cell receptor beta chains from one sample, sequenced in a study of cytomegalovirus exposure and HLA in healthy donors. Produced via immunoSEQ multiplex PCR; TCRdb's table is partial and in-frame only. Of around 140,000 clones in the sample, about 91% were seen once. The sample consisted of PBMCs. All receptors derive from a woman aged 18-29 years in good health and CMV-seronegative. Each CDR3 is given with its conserved first and last residue. Fields, in order: J gene, V gene, CDR3 protein.

TRBJ2-7	TRBV4-2	CASSQAEGTDLYEQYF
TRBJ2-5	TRBV12-5	CASALGRAQETQYF
TRBJ2-7	TRBV14	CASSTAYEQYF
TRBJ2-7	TRBV6-4	CARTGYEQYF
TRBJ2-2	TRBV6-1	CASSGTDTGELFF
TRBJ2-1	TRBV6-1	CASNQVWPNEQFF
TRBJ2-7	TRBV5-6	CASSGAPTYEQYF
TRBJ1-5	TRBV6-6	CASTSRDNNQPQHF
TRBJ2-7	TRBV27	CASSPTSVGGVGYEQYF
TRBJ1-2	TRBV12-5	CASGRWAGGRSGYTF
TRBJ1-6	TRBV6-6	CASSLSVANSPLHF
TRBJ2-7	TRBV2	CASSEWQAGGISYEQYF
TRBJ2-3	TRBV5-1	CASSPTSGITDTQYF
TRBJ1-1	TRBV27	CASSFVGTASEAFF
TRBJ2-2	TRBV18	CASSPNQGLGTGELFF
TRBJ2-5	TRBV9	CASSGVAGGSETQYF
TRBJ1-4	TRBV5-6	CASSWDTTNEKLFF
TRBJ2-2	TRBV9	CAAGSRAGELFF
TRBJ2-5	TRBV5-1	CASSPGTSQLETQYF
TRBJ1-1	TRBV7-9	CASSWEGTEAFF
TRBJ1-5	TRBV18	CASSRQSSNQPQHF
TRBJ1-6	TRBV7-9	CASSRFEGGNSPLHF
TRBJ2-1	TRBV5-6	CASSLARLNEQFF
TRBJ1-1	TRBV9	CASSVEGQGRTEAFF
TRBJ1-1	TRBV6-6	CASRVEATEAFF
TRBJ1-1	TRBV11-2	CASSLGQGTTEAFF
TRBJ2-7	TRBV19	CASSIGQGNVEQYF
TRBJ1-2	TRBV30	CAWSVLQGRYGYTF
TRBJ1-1	TRBV2	CASSEGTWGTEAFF
TRBJ2-3	TRBV5-6	CASSLYDTQYF
TRBJ1-2	TRBV27	CASSVDRVSYGCTF
TRBJ2-1	TRBV7-9	CATSGEGAYNEQFF
TRBJ1-2	TRBV11-1	CASSVTAPSYGYTF
TRBJ2-1	TRBV6-5	CASSYRLAGEQFF
TRBJ1-5	TRBV6-1	CASSETGTGHQPQHF
TRBJ2-2	TRBV29-1	CSARGTANTGELFF
TRBJ1-1	TRBV19	CASSSALGANTEAFF
TRBJ2-1	TRBV19	CASSIPRGNEQFF
TRBJ2-7	TRBV2	CASSWGQGAGEQYF
TRBJ2-7	TRBV19	CASSIGGGHPYEQYF
TRBJ2-5	TRBV9	CASSSSPPETQYF
TRBJ2-5	TRBV4-1	CASSPGLLQETQYF
TRBJ1-1	TRBV6-1	CASTQNLVTEAFF